A selection of T cell receptor beta chains follows, all from one sample in a study of OX40 agonist ivuxolimab in advanced cancers. TCRdb's copy holds only in-frame clones and misses some; the assay was immunoSEQ multiplex PCR. The table shows 40,000 to 50,000 clones, with 88% occurring only once. Sample: CD4+ or CD8+ T cells sorted from blood, taken in a trial of the OX40 agonist ivuxolimab. These receptors all come from an adult with an advanced solid tumor such as melanoma, head and neck, liver or kidney cancer. Both conserved end residues are part of each CDR3. D genes are given only for firm matches. The size field is filled for only some rows; it gives once, few, many or a size class.

.	.	TRBV4-1	TRBJ2-5	CASSHSRGPSETQYF	TGCGCCAGCAGCCACTCCAGGGGACCCTCAGAGACCCAGTACTTC
.	TRBD1	TRBV19	TRBJ2-2	CASSMGQANTGELFF	TGTGCCAGTAGTATGGGACAGGCGAACACCGGGGAGCTGTTTTTT
.	.	TRBV9	TRBJ2-7	CASSVGGSSYEQYF	TGTGCCAGCAGCGTAGGCGGCAGCTCCTACGAGCAGTACTTC
.	TRBD1	TRBV7-3	TRBJ1-1	CASSLGTVNTEAFF	TGTGCCAGCAGCTTAGGGACAGTGAACACTGAAGCTTTCTTT
.	.	TRBV15	TRBJ2-7	CATSRDLYEQYF	TGTGCCACCAGCAGAGATCTCTACGAGCAGTACTTC
once	TRBD1	TRBV28	TRBJ1-2	CASTETGDGYTF	TGTGCCAGCACTGAGACAGGGGATGGCTACACCTTC
.	.	TRBV6-1	TRBJ1-1	CASIPRDTEAFF	TGTGCCAGCATCCCTCGAGACACTGAAGCTTTCTTT
.	.	TRBV10-2	TRBJ2-3	CASTGTDTQYF	TGCGCCAGCACGGGAACAGATACGCAGTATTTT
.	TRBD2	TRBV28	TRBJ2-1	CASSGTSGVVNEQFF	TGTGCCAGCAGTGGGACTAGCGGGGTGGTCAATGAGCAGTTCTTC
.	.	TRBV2	TRBJ2-1	CASSYREFDEQFF	TGTGCTAGCAGCTACAGGGAATTCGATGAGCAGTTCTTC
.	TRBD2	TRBV19	TRBJ2-7	CATRTSGAFYEQYF	TGTGCCACTCGGACTAGCGGGGCCTTCTACGAGCAGTACTTC